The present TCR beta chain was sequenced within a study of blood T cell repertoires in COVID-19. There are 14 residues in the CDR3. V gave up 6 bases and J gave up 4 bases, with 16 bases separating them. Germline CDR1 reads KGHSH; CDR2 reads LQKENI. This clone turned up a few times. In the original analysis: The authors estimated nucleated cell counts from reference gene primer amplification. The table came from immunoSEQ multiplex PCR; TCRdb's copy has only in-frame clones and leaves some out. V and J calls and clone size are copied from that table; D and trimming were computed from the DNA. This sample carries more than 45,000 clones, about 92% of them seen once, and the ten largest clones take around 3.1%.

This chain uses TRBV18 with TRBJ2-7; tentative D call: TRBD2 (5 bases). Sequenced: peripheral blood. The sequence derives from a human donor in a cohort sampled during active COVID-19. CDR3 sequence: CASSPATSVYEQYF. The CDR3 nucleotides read TGTGCCAGCTCGCCTGCCACTAGTGTTTACGAGCAGTACTTC.